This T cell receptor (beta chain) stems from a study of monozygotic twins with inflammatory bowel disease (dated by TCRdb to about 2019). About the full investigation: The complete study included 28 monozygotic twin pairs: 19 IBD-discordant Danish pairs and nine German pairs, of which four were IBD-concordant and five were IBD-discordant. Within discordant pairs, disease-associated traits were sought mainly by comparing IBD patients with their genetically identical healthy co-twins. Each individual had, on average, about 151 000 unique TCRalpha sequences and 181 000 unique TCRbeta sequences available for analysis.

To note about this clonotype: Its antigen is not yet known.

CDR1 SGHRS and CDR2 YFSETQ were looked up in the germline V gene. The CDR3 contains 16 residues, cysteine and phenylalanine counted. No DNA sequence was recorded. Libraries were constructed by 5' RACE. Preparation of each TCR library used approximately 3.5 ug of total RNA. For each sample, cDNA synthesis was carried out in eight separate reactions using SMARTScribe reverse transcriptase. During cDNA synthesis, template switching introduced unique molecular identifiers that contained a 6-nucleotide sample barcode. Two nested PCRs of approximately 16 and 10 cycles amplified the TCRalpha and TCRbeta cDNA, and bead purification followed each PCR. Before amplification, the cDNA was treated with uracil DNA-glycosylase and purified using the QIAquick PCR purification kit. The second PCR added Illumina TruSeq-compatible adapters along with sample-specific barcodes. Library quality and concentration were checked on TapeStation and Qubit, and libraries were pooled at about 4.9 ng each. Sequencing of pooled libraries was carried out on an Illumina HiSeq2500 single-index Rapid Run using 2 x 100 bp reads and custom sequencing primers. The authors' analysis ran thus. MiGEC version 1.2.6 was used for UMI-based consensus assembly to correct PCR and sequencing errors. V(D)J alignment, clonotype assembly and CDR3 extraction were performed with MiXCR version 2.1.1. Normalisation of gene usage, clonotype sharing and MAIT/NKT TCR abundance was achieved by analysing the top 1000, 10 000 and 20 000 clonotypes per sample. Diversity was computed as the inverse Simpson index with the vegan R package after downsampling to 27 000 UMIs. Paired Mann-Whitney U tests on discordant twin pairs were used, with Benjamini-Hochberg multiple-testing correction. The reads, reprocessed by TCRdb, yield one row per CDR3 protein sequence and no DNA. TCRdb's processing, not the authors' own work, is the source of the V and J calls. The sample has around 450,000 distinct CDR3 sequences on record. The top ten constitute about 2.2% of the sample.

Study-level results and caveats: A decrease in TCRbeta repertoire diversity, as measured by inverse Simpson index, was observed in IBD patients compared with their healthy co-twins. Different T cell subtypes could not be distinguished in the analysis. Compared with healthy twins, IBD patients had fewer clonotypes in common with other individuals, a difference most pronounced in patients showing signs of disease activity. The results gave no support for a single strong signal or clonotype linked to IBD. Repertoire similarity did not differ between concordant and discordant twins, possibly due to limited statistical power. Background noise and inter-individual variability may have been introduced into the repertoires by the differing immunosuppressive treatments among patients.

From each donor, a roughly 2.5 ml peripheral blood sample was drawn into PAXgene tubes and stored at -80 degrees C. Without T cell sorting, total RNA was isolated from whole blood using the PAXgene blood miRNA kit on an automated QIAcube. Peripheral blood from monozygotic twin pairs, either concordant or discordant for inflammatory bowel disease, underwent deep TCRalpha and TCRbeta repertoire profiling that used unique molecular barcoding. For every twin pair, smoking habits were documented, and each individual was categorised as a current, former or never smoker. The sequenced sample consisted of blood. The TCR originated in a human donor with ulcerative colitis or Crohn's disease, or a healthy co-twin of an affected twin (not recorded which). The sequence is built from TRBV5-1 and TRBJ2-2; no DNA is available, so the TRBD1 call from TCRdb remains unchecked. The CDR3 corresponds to CASSLEWGASTGELFF.